This T cell receptor (beta chain) originates from a study of blood T cell repertoires in COVID-19. CDR1 and CDR2 (germline): MNHEY, SVGAGI. The CDR3 loop spans 13 amino acids. Trimming took 8 bases from V and 4 from J; bases not matched to a gene: 3. The method was immunoSEQ multiplex PCR; TCRdb's version includes in-frame clones alone and lacks a portion of them. In the table there are 150,000 to 200,000 clones, about 70% of which are singletons. This rearrangement joins TRBV6-5 to TRBJ2-2, with 8 bases fitting TRBD2. The source material was peripheral blood. The receptor's source is a woman aged 45-65 years with active or convalescent COVID-19. CDR3 in amino acids: CASGGGITGELFF. CDR3 nucleotide sequence: TGTGCCAGCGGCGGGGGGATCACCGGGGAGCTGTTTTTT.